What follows are 7 T cell receptor beta chains derived from one specimen sequenced in a study of technical replicates of blood from a handful of donors. Profiled with immunoSEQ multiplex PCR; TCRdb holds only in-frame clones, not every one. The table has around 80,000 clones, 98% seen once. The sequencing input was T cells isolated from PBMCs. These receptors were collected from a human donor in good health.

The rearrangement joins TRBV28 to TRBJ2-4, with a weak D call TRBD2 (5 bases). V lost 5 bases and J 9 bases, leaving 14 bases between the germline ends. Per the germline V gene, CDR1 is MDHEN and CDR2 is SYDVKM. The CDR3 covers 13 residues. The CDR3 is CASSGEGMTIQYF. The DNA for the CDR3 is TGTGCCAGCAGTGGAGAGGGTATGACCATTCAGTACTTC. Supplemented by reference TRBV28 and TRBJ2-4, the full variable domain reads DVKVTQSSRYLVKRTGEKVFLECVQDMDHENMFWYRQDPGLGLRLIYFSYDVKMKEKGDIPEGYSVSREKKERFSLILESASTNQTSMYLCASSGEGMTIQYFGAGTRLSVL.

This chain links TRBV7-9 with TRBJ1-1; possibly TRBD1 for D (5 bases). V was cut by 4 bases and J by 6 bases, with 12 bases left in between. The germline V gene encodes CDR1 SEHNR and CDR2 FQNEAQ (reference sequence). The CDR3 covers 13 residues. In DNA form, the CDR3 reads TGTGCCAGCAGCTACCGGGACTACCCTGAAGCTTTCTTT. Translating it yields CASSYRDYPEAFF.

The chain is built from TRBV6-4 and TRBJ2-3; 12 nucleotides line up with TRBD2. This CDR3 comprises 16 residues. CDR1 is MRHNA, CDR2 SNTAGT, per germline. V lost 0 bases, J lost 4 bases, and 2 bases stayed unmatched. The CDR3, as DNA: TGTGCCAGCAGTGACTCTGCTAGCGGGGGGGCAGATACGCAGTATTTT. Translation gives CASSDSASGGADTQYF.

This chain connects TRBV19 to TRBJ2-7; 7 bases map to TRBD1. Germline CDR1 LNHDA, CDR2 SQIVND (reference sequence). The CDR3 runs 14 residues. The J segment lost 10 bases and the V segment lost 3 bases, leaving 12 bases of the junction unmatched. The CDR3 region is CASSIGDSTQSQYF. CDR3 nucleotide sequence: TGTGCCAGTAGTATCGGGGACAGCACCCAAAGCCAGTACTTC. Looking up the rest from reference TRBV19 and TRBJ2-7 gives the full variable domain: DGGITQSPKYLFRKEGQNVTLSCEQNLNHDAMYWYRQDPGQGLRLIYYSQIVNDFQKGDIAEGYSVSREKKESFPLTVTSAQKNPTAFYLCASSIGDSTQSQYFGPGTRLTVT.

The V and J genes are TRBV9 and TRBJ2-1; D is undetermined. V lost 3 bases and J lost 0, with 13 bases in between. CDR3 size: 16 residues. The germline CDR1 and CDR2 sequences are SGDLS and YYNGEE. The CDR3 loop is CASSDHGASSYNEQFF. The CDR3 nucleotides are TGTGCCAGCAGCGATCACGGAGCTAGCTCCTACAATGAGCAGTTCTTC. Combining the CDR3 with reference TRBV9 and TRBJ2-1 gives the whole variable domain DSGVTQTPKHLITATGQRVTLRCSPRSGDLSVYWYQQSLDQGLQFLIQYYNGEERAKGNILERFSAQQFPDLHSELNLSSLELGDSALYFCASSDHGASSYNEQFFGPGTRLTVL.

This chain joins TRBV7-9 and TRBJ1-2; D might be TRBD1 (6 bases). Deletions cut 7 bases from V and 4 bases from J, with 19 bases between. Germline V gene lookup returns CDR1 SEHNR and CDR2 FQNEAQ (reference sequence). This CDR3 is 15 amino acids long. CDR3 nucleotides: TGTGCCAGCACGTTAGCGGGGGCGCTACCCTATGGCTACACCTTC. Translation: CASTLAGALPYGYTF.

This chain uses TRBV15 with TRBJ1-1; 9 bases map to TRBD1. The CDR3 has 15 amino acids. Losses at the gene ends were 0 bases for V and 7 bases for J; bases not matched to a gene: 6. Germline V gene sequence: CDR1 LNHNV, CDR2 YYDKDF (reference sequence). CDR3 nucleotides: TGTGCCACCAGCAGAGACCTGGGACAGGGCGGTGAAGCTTTCTTT. Translated, it gives CATSRDLGQGGEAFF.